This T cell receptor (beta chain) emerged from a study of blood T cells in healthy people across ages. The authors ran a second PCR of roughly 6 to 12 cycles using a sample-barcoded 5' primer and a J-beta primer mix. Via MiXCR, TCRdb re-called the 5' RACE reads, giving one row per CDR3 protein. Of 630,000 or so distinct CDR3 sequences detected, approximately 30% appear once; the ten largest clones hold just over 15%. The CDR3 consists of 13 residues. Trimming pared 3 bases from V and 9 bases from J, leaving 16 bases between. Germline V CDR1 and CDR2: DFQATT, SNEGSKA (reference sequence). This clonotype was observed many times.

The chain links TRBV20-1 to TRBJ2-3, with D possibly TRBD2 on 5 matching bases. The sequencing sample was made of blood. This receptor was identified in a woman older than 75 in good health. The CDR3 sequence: CSASPGAARTQYF. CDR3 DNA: TGCAGTGCTAGCCCCGGAGCGGCCCGGACGCAGTATTTT.